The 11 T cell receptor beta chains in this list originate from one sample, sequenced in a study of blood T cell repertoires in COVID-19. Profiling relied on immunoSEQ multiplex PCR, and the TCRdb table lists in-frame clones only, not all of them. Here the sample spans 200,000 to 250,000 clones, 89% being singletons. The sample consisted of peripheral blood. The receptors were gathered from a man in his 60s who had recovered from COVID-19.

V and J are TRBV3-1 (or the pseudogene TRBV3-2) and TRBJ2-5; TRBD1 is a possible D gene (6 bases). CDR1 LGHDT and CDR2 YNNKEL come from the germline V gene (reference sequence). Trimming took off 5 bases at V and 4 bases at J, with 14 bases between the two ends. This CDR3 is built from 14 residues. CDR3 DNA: TGTGCCAGCAGCGAGGGGGTATTGGGAGAGACCCAGTACTTC. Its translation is CASSEGVLGETQYF.

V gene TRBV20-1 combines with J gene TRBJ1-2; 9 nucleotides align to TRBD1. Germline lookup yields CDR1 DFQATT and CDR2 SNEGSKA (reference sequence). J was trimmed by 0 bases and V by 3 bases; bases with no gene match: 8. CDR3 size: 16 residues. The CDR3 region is CSASHGTGNSNYGYTF. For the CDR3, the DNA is TGCAGTGCTAGTCACGGGACAGGGAACTCTAACTATGGCTACACCTTC.

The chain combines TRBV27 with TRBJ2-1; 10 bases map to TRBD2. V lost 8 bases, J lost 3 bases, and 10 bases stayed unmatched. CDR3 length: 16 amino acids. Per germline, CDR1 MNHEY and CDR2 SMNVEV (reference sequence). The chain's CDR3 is CASRNIAGGIYNEQFF. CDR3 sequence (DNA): TGTGCCAGCCGAAACATAGCGGGAGGCATCTACAATGAGCAGTTCTTC.

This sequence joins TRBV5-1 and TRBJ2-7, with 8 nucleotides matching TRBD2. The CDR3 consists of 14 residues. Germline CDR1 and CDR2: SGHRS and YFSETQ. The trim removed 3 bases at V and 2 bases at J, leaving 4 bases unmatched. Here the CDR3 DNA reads TGCGCCAGCAGCTCGACGACTAGCGCCTACGAGCAGTACTTC. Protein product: CASSSTTSAYEQYF. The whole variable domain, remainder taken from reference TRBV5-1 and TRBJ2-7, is KAGVTQTPRYLIKTRGQQVTLSCSPISGHRSVSWYQQTPGQGLQFLFEYFSETQRNKGNFPGRFSGRQFSNSRSEMNVSTLELGDSALYLCASSSTTSAYEQYFGPGTRLTVT.

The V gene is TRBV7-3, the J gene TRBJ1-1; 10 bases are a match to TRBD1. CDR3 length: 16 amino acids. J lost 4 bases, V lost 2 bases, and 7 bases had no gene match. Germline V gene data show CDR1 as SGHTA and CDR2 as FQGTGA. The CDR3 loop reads CASSLVPGQGSTEAFF. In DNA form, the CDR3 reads TGTGCCAGCAGCTTAGTCCCGGGACAGGGGTCCACTGAAGCTTTCTTT. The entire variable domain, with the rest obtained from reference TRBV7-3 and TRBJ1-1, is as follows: GAGVSQTPSNKVTEKGKYVELRCDPISGHTALYWYRQSLGQGPEFLIYFQGTGAADDSGLPNDRFFAVRPEGSVSTLKIQRTERGDSAVYLCASSLVPGQGSTEAFFGQGTRLTVV.

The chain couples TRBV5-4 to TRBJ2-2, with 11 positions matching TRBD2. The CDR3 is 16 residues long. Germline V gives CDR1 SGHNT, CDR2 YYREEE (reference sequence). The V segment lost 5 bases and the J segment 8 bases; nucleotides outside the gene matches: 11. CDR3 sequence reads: CASSSGLAGSRGELFF. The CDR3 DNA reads TGTGCCAGCAGTTCTGGACTAGCGGGTTCCAGAGGGGAGCTGTTTTTT.

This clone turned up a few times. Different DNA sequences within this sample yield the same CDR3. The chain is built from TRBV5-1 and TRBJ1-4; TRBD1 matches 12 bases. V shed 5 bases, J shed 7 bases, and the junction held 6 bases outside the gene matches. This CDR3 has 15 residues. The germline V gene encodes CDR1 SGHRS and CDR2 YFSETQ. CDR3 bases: TGCGCCAGCAGTCCCGGGACAGGGGGCGTTGAAAAACTGTTTTTT. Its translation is CASSPGTGGVEKLFF.

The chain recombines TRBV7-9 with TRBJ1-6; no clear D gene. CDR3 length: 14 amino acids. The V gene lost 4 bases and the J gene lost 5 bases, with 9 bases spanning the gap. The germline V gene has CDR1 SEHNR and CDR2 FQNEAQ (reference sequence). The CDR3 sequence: CASSSGYNNSPLHF. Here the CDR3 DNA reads TGTGCCAGCAGCTCCGGTTATAATAATTCACCCCTCCACTTT.

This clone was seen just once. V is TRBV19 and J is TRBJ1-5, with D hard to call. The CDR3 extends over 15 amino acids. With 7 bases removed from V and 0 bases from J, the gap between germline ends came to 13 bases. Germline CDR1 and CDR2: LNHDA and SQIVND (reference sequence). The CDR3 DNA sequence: TGTGCCAGTACCCCGGGAGGGTATAGCAATCAGCCCCAGCATTTT. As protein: CASTPGGYSNQPQHF.

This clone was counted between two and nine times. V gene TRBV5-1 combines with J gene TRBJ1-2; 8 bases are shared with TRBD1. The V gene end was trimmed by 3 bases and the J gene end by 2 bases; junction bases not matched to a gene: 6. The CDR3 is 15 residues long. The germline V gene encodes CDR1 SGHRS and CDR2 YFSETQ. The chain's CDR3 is CASSSTDRENYGYTF. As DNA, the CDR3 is TGCGCCAGCAGCTCCACGGACAGGGAGAACTATGGCTACACCTTC. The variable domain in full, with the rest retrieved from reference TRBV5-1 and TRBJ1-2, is KAGVTQTPRYLIKTRGQQVTLSCSPISGHRSVSWYQQTPGQGLQFLFEYFSETQRNKGNFPGRFSGRQFSNSRSEMNVSTLELGDSALYLCASSSTDRENYGYTFGSGTRLTVV.

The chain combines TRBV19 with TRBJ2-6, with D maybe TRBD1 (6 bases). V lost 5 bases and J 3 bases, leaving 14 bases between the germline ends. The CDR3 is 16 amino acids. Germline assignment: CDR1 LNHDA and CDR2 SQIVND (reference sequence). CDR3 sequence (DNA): TGTGCCAGTAGTCGGGCAGGGGTAGGTGGGGCCAACGTCCTGACTTTC. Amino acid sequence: CASSRAGVGGANVLTF.